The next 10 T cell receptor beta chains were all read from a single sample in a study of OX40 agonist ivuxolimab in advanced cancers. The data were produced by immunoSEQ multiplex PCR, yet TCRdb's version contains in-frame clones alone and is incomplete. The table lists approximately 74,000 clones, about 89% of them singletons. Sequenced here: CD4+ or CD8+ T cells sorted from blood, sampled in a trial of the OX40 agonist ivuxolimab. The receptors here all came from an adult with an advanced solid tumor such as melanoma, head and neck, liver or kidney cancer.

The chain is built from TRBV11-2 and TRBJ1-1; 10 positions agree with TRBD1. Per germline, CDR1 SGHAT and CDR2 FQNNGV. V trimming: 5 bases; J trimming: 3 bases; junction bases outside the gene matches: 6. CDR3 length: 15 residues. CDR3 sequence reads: CASSPRQGAHTEAFF. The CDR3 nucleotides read TGTGCCAGCAGCCCCCGACAGGGGGCACACACTGAAGCTTTCTTT.

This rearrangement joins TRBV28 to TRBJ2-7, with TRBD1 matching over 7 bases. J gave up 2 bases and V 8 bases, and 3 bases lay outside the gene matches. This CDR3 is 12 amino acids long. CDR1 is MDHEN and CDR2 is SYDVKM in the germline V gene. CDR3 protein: CASGQATYEQYF. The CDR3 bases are TGTGCCAGCGGACAGGCGACCTACGAGCAGTACTTC.

The CDR3 region has the DNA TGTGCCAGCAGTGCCCCGGGCGGAAGCTCCTACAATGAGCAGTTCTTC. Protein product: CASSAPGGSSYNEQFF. The chain uses TRBV28 and TRBJ2-1; no firm D call. Germline CDR1 is MDHEN and CDR2 is SYDVKM. The CDR3 consists of 16 residues. V was shortened by 5 bases and J by 0 bases, with 14 bases between the two germline ends. Complete variable domain (other parts from reference TRBV28 and TRBJ2-1): DVKVTQSSRYLVKRTGEKVFLECVQDMDHENMFWYRQDPGLGLRLIYFSYDVKMKEKGDIPEGYSVSREKKERFSLILESASTNQTSMYLCASSAPGGSSYNEQFFGPGTRLTVL.

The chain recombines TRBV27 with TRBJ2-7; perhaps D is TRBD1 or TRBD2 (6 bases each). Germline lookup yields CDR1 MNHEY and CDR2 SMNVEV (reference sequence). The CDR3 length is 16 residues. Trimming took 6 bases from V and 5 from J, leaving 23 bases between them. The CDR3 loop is CASRPPGARRRHEQYF. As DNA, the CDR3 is TGTGCCAGCAGACCCCCGGGGGCGCGGAGGAGGCACGAGCAGTACTTC.

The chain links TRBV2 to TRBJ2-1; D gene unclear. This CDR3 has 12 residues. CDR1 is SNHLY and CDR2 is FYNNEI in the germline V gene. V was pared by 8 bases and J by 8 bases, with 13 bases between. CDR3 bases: TGTGCCAGCCGACTGCTCTCCCATGAGCAGTTCTTC. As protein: CASRLLSHEQFF.

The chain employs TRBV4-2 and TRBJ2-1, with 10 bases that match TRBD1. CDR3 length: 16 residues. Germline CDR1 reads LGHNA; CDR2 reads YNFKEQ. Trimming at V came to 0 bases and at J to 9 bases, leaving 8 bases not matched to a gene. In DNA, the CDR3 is TGTGCCAGCAGCCAAGATGTCGGACAGGGGGTCGGTGAGCAGTTCTTC. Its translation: CASSQDVGQGVGEQFF.

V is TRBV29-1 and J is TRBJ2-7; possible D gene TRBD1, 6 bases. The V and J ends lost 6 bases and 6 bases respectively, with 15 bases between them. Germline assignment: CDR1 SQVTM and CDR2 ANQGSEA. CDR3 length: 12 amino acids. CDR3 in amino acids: CSVYVGQSEQYF. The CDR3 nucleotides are TGCAGCGTGTACGTTGGACAGAGCGAGCAGTACTTC.

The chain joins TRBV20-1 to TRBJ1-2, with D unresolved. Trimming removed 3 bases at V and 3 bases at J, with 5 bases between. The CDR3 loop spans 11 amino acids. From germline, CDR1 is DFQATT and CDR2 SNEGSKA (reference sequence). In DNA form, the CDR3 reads TGCAGTGCTAGGGATGACTATGGCTACACCTTC. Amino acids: CSARDDYGYTF.

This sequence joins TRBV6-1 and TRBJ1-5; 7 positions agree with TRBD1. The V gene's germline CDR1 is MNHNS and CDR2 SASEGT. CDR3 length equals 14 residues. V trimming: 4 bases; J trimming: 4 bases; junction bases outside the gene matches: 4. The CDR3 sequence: CASSGAGGNQPQHF. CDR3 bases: TGTGCCAGCAGTGGGGCAGGGGGAAATCAGCCCCAGCATTTT.

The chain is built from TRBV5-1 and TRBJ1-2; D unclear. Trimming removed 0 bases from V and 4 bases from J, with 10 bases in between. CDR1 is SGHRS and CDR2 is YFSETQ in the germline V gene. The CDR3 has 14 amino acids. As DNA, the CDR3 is TGCGCCAGCAGCTTGGACCTGGGCCCCTATGGCTACACCTTC. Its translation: CASSLDLGPYGYTF.